The rows below give T cell receptor beta chains drawn from one sample of a study of T-cell reconstitution after alpha-beta-depleted transplantation in children. Each CDR3 protein gets one entry after TCRdb re-called the PCR reads with MiXCR. In the table there are about 78,000 distinct CDR3 sequences, approximately 14% of which are singletons. Sample: PBMCs, mostly from graft donor cells, taken 180 days after TCRalphabeta/CD19-depleted stem cell transplant. These receptors were collected from a male patient aged 2-10 years who had a stem cell transplant for acute lymphoblastic leukemia, so the T cells may come from the graft donor. CDR3s include the opening cysteine and the closing phenylalanine or tryptophan. The D gene is left open where the match is weak. The size field is filled for only some rows; it gives once, few, many or a size class.

v_call	clone_size	j_call	d_call	cdr3_aa	cdr3_nt
TRBV5-1	NA	TRBJ1-2	NA	CASSAGQYGYTF	TGCGCCAGCAGCGCTGGACAGTATGGCTACACCTTC
TRBV6-1	few	TRBJ1-2	TRBD1	CASSGFRDRGDKGYGYTF	TGTGCCAGCAGTGGGTTTCGGGACAGGGGAGATAAGGGCTATGGCTACACCTTC
TRBV5-1	NA	TRBJ2-3	TRBD2	CASSLAGGYQETQYF	TGCGCCAGCAGTCTAGCGGGTGGCTATCAGGAAACGCAGTATTTT
TRBV29-1	many	TRBJ2-7	NA	CSVEFPGHSYEQYF	TGCAGCGTTGAATTTCCGGGACACTCATACGAGCAGTACTTC
TRBV7-3	NA	TRBJ2-7	TRBD1	CASSSPGQGKQYF	TGTGCCAGCAGCTCGCCAGGACAGGGAAAGCAGTACTTC
TRBV28	few	TRBJ1-4	TRBD1	CASREQGDEKLFF	TGTGCCAGCAGAGAACAGGGGGATGAAAAACTGTTTTTT
TRBV27	medium-sized	TRBJ2-2	NA	CASSGQEARYTGELFF	TGTGCCAGCAGTGGTCAAGAGGCGCGTTACACCGGGGAGCTGTTTTTT
TRBV20-1	few	TRBJ2-5	NA	CSASGAETQYF	TGCAGTGCTAGCGGGGCAGAGACCCAGTACTTC
TRBV20-1	few	TRBJ2-3	TRBD2	CSATDRAGTSGRADTQYF	TGCAGTGCCACCGACAGGGCAGGGACTAGCGGGAGGGCAGATACGCAGTATTTT
TRBV4-2	NA	TRBJ1-2	NA	CASSQAGRGNYGYTF	TGTGCCAGCAGCCAAGCTGGCAGGGGCAACTATGGCTACACCTTC
TRBV20-1	NA	TRBJ1-1	NA	CSARIGRLMNTEAFF	TGCAGTGCTCGGATAGGGAGATTAATGAACACTGAAGCTTTCTTT
TRBV6-1	NA	TRBJ2-3	NA	CASSFGGRDTQYF	TGTGCCAGCAGCTTCGGGGGGCGAGATACGCAGTATTTT
TRBV20-1	many	TRBJ2-3	NA	CSAPRERTDTQYF	TGCAGTGCGCCTAGGGAACGCACAGATACGCAGTATTTT
TRBV20-1	few	TRBJ1-5	NA	CSARVGFGFQPQHF	TGCAGTGCTAGAGTGGGTTTCGGGTTTCAGCCCCAGCATTTT
TRBV5-1	few	TRBJ1-2	NA	CASSLGPEHGYTF	TGCGCCAGCAGCTTGGGTCCGGAGCATGGCTACACCTTC
TRBV5-8	few	TRBJ2-1	NA	CASSLGAGGHNEQFF	TGTGCCAGCAGCTTGGGGGCAGGGGGGCACAATGAGCAGTTCTTC
TRBV20-1	NA	TRBJ1-2	NA	CSASKGESYGYTF	TGCAGTGCATCAAAGGGGGAGAGCTATGGCTACACCTTC
TRBV27	many	TRBJ2-5	NA	CASRNLSWVRGETQYF	TGTGCCAGCAGAAATCTCAGCTGGGTCCGAGGGGAGACCCAGTACTTC
TRBV7-2	NA	TRBJ2-7	TRBD2	CASSLNRAGTYEQYF	TGTGCCAGCAGCTTGAACAGAGCGGGAACCTACGAGCAGTACTTC
TRBV12-3/TRBV12-4	few	TRBJ2-2	TRBD2	CASSLGAGGNTGELFF	TGTGCCAGCAGTTTAGGAGCGGGGGGGAACACCGGGGAGCTGTTTTTT
TRBV9	few	TRBJ2-2	NA	CASRLASAAGELFF	TGTGCCAGCAGGTTGGCTAGTGCCGCCGGGGAGCTGTTTTTT
TRBV5-1	NA	TRBJ2-5	NA	CASSLESSLEGTQYF	TGCGCCAGCAGCTTGGAAAGCAGCCTCGAAGGGACCCAGTACTTC
TRBV7-2	NA	TRBJ2-7	NA	CASSLDRDEQYF	TGTGCCAGCAGCTTAGACAGGGACGAGCAGTACTTC
TRBV6-2/TRBV6-3	few	TRBJ2-5	NA	CASSLRDTQETQYF	TGTGCCAGCAGTCTTCGGGACACACAAGAGACCCAGTACTTC
TRBV4-3	NA	TRBJ2-1	NA	CASSRSRPFNEQFF	TGCGCCAGCAGCCGAAGTCGACCCTTCAATGAGCAGTTCTTC
TRBV14	few	TRBJ1-3	NA	CASSIYPGYSGNTIYF	TGTGCCAGCAGCATATATCCGGGTTACTCTGGAAACACCATATATTTT
TRBV5-6	few	TRBJ2-7	NA	CASSLWSQGRPYEQYF	TGTGCCAGCAGCCTGTGGTCACAGGGGAGGCCCTACGAGCAGTACTTC
TRBV6-5	NA	TRBJ2-5	NA	CASTGLTTQYF	TGTGCCAGCACAGGTCTTACGACCCAGTACTTC
TRBV7-2	few	TRBJ2-7	NA	CASSFQRPRHHEQYF	TGTGCCAGCAGCTTCCAGCGGCCCCGCCACCACGAGCAGTACTTC
TRBV2	NA	TRBJ1-1	NA	CASRPGPTEAFF	TGTGCCAGCAGGCCCGGGCCCACTGAAGCTTTCTTT
TRBV7-2	NA	TRBJ1-5	NA	CASSLENQPQHF	TGTGCCAGCAGCTTGGAGAATCAGCCCCAGCATTTT
TRBV28	few	TRBJ2-3	NA	CASTLVAADTQYF	TGTGCCAGCACCCTAGTGGCGGCAGATACGCAGTATTTT
TRBV9	few	TRBJ2-5	NA	CASSVVGVGETQYF	TGTGCCAGCAGCGTAGTTGGGGTCGGAGAGACCCAGTACTTC
TRBV7-6	NA	TRBJ1-2	NA	CASSSRPRDGYTF	TGTGCCAGCAGCTCCAGGCCTCGGGATGGCTACACCTTC
TRBV10-3	NA	TRBJ2-1	TRBD2	CAISYKREGLRNEQFF	TGTGCCATCAGTTACAAGCGGGAGGGCCTTAGAAATGAGCAGTTCTTC
TRBV28	NA	TRBJ2-2	TRBD2	CASSSSPGGRDTGELFF	TGTGCCAGCAGTTCCTCCCCGGGGGGGCGAGACACCGGGGAGCTGTTTTTT
TRBV20-1	few	TRBJ2-7	NA	CSARGGVSYEQYF	TGCAGTGCTAGAGGGGGTGTCTCCTACGAGCAGTACTTC
TRBV9	few	TRBJ2-5	TRBD1	CASSKQGLRETQYF	TGTGCCAGCAGCAAACAGGGGCTGAGAGAGACCCAGTACTTC
TRBV7-8	NA	TRBJ2-7	NA	CASSLVRYEQYF	TGTGCCAGCAGCTTAGTCCGCTACGAGCAGTACTTC
TRBV12-3/TRBV12-4	few	TRBJ2-7	NA	CASSWDRTYEQYF	TGTGCCAGCAGTTGGGACCGGACCTACGAGCAGTACTTC
TRBV9	few	TRBJ1-1	NA	CASSVQGWNTEAFF	TGTGCCAGCAGCGTCCAGGGGTGGAACACTGAAGCTTTCTTT
TRBV10-3	NA	TRBJ2-7	TRBD1	CAISESTGGYEQYF	TGTGCCATCAGTGAGTCTACAGGGGGCTACGAGCAGTACTTC
TRBV27	NA	TRBJ1-2	NA	CASWGLPLYGYTF	TGTGCCAGCTGGGGACTGCCTCTCTATGGCTACACCTTC
TRBV7-8	NA	TRBJ2-7	TRBD2	CASSPSSGPYEQYF	TGTGCCAGCAGCCCATCTAGCGGACCCTACGAGCAGTACTTC
TRBV7-2	NA	TRBJ1-3	NA	CASSSATGIGNTIYF	TGTGCCAGCAGCTCAGCAACAGGAATAGGAAACACCATATATTTT
TRBV7-6	few	TRBJ1-5	NA	CASSLGGNNQPQHF	TGTGCCAGCAGCTTAGGGGGGAACAATCAGCCCCAGCATTTT
TRBV7-2	many	TRBJ1-2	NA	CASSLGQFFYGYTF	TGTGCCAGCAGCCTCGGACAGTTCTTCTATGGCTACACCTTC
TRBV12-3/TRBV12-4	few	TRBJ1-2	TRBD1	CASCRDRTFMGYGYTF	TGTGCCAGCTGCCGGGACAGGACGTTTATGGGCTATGGCTACACCTTC
TRBV9	many	TRBJ1-2	TRBD1	CASSVRPGDRGRQELYGYTF	TGTGCCAGCAGCGTTCGCCCCGGAGACAGGGGGCGACAGGAGCTCTATGGCTACACCTTC
TRBV29-1	NA	TRBJ1-5	TRBD1	CSVSDRALAAQHF	TGCAGCGTTTCCGACAGGGCGCTAGCGGCCCAGCATTTT
TRBV7-2	many	TRBJ2-7	NA	CASRGTFPTEQYF	TGTGCCAGCAGAGGGACATTCCCCACCGAGCAGTACTTC
TRBV6-5	few	TRBJ1-2	NA	CASSYSARLNYGYTF	TGTGCCAGCAGTTACTCGGCCAGACTCAACTATGGCTACACCTTC
TRBV4-2	NA	TRBJ2-1	NA	CASGPGTPGSYNEQFF	TGTGCCAGCGGCCCCGGGACCCCCGGCTCCTACAATGAGCAGTTCTTC
TRBV20-1	NA	TRBJ2-7	NA	CSAIYEQYF	TGCAGTGCTATCTACGAGCAGTACTTC
TRBV4-2	few	TRBJ2-3	NA	CASSQEGRGRRTDTQYF	TGTGCCAGCAGCCAAGAGGGACGGGGGAGGAGGACAGATACGCAGTATTTT